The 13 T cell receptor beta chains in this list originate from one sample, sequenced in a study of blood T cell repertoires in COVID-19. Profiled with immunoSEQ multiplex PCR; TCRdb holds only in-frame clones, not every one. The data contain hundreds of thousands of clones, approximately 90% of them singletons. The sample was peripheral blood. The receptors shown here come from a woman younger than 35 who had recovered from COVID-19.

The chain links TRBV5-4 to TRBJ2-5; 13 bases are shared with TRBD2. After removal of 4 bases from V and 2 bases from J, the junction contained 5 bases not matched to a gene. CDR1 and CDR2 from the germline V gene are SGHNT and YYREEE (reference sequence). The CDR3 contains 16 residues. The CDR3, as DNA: TGTGCCAGCAGCCTCGGACTAGCGGGAGTTCAAGAGACCCAGTACTTC. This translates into CASSLGLAGVQETQYF.

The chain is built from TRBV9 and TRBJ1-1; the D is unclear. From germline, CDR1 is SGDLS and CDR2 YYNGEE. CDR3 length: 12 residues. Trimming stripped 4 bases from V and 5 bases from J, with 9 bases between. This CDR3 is CASSSGITEAFF. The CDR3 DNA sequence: TGTGCCAGCAGCTCGGGTATTACTGAAGCTTTCTTT.

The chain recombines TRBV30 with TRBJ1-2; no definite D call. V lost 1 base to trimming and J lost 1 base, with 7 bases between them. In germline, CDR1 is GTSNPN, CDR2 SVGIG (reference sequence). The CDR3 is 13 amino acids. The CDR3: CAWSAGDNYGYTF. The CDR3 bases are TGTGCCTGGAGTGCCGGTGATAACTATGGCTACACCTTC. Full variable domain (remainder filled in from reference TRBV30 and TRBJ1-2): SQTIHQWPATLVQPVGSPLSLECTVEGTSNPNLYWYRQAAGRGLQLLFYSVGIGQISSEVPQNLSASRPQDRQFILSSKKLLLSDSGFYLCAWSAGDNYGYTFGSGTRLTVV.

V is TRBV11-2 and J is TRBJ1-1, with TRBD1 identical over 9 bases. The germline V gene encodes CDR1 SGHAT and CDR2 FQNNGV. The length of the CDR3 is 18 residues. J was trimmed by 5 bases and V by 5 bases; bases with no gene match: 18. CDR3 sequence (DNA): TGTGCCAGCAGCCCACGGGGGCTTGGGGACAGGGAGTGGACTGAAGCTTTCTTT. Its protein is CASSPRGLGDREWTEAFF.

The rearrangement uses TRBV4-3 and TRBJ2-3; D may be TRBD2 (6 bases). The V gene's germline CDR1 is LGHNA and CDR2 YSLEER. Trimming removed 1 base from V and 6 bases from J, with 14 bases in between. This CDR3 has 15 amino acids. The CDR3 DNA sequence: TGCGCCAGCAGCCAAGTTTATAGCGGTAGGGATACGCAGTATTTT. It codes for CASSQVYSGRDTQYF.

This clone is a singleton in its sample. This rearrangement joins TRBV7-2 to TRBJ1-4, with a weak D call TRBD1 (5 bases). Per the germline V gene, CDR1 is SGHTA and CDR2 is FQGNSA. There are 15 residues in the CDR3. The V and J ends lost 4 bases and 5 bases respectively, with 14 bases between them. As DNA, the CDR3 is TGTGCCAGCAGCTCAGCGGGACTCCCCAATGAAAAACTGTTTTTT. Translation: CASSSAGLPNEKLFF. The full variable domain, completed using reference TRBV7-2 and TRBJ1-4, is GAGVSQSPSNKVTEKGKDVELRCDPISGHTALYWYRQSLGQGLEFLIYFQGNSAPDKSGLPSDRFSAERTGGSVSTLTIQRTQQEDSAVYLCASSSAGLPNEKLFFGSGTQLSVL.

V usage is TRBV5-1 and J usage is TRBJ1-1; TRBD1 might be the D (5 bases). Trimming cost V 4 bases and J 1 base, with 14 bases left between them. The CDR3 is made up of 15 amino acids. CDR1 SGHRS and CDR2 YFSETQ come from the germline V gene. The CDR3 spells CASSPLGGRNTEAFF. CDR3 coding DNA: TGCGCCAGCAGCCCCTTGGGGGGGAGGAACACTGAAGCTTTCTTT.

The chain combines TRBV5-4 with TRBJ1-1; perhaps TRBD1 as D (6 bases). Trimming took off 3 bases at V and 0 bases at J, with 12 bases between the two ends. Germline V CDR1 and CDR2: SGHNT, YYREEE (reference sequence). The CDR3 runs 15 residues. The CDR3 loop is CASSSIRDMNTEAFF. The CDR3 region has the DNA TGTGCCAGCAGCTCCATCCGGGACATGAACACTGAAGCTTTCTTT.

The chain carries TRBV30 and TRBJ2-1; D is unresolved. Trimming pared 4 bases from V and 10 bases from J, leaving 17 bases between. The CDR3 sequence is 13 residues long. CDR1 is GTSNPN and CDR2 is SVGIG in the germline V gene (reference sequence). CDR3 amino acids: CAWMIGSVREQFF. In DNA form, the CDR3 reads TGTGCCTGGATGATTGGAAGCGTCCGGGAGCAGTTCTTC.

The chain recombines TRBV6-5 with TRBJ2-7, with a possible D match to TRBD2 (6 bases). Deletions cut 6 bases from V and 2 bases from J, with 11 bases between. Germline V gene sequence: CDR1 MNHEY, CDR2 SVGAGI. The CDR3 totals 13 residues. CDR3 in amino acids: CASSGGTPYEQYV. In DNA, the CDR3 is TGTGCCAGCAGCGGCGGGACTCCCTACGAGCAGTACGTC.

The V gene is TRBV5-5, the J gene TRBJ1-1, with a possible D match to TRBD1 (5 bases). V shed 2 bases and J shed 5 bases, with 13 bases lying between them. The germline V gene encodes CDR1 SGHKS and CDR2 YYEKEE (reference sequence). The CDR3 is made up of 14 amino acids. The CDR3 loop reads CASSLTGGETEAFF. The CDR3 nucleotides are TGTGCCAGCAGCTTAACGGGGGGAGAGACTGAAGCTTTCTTT.

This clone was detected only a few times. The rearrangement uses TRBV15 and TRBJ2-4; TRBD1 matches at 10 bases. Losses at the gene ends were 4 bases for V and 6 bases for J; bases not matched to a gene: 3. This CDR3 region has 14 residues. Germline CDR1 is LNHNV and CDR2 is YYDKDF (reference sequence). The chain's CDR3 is CATSTGQGGNIQYF. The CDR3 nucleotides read TGTGCCACCAGCACCGGACAGGGGGGAAACATTCAGTACTTC. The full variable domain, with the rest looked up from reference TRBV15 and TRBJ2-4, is DAMVIQNPRYQVTQFGKPVTLSCSQTLNHNVMYWYQQKSSQAPKLLFHYYDKDFNNEADTPDNFQSRRPNTSFCFLDIRSPGLGDTAMYLCATSTGQGGNIQYFGAGTRLSVL.

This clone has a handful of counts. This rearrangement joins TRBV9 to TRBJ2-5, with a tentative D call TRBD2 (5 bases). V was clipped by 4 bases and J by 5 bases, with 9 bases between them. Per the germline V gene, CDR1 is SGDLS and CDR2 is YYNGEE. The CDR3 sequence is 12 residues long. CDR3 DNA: TGTGCCAGCAGCCCCGGCGGGGAGACCCAGTACTTC. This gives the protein CASSPGGETQYF. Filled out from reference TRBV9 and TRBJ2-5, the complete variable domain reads DSGVTQTPKHLITATGQRVTLRCSPRSGDLSVYWYQQSLDQGLQFLIQYYNGEERAKGNILERFSAQQFPDLHSELNLSSLELGDSALYFCASSPGGETQYFGPGTRLLVL.